The present T cell receptor beta chain was sequenced within a study of blood T cell repertoires in COVID-19. This clone was seen more than once but under ten times. The length of the CDR3 is 14 residues. From germline, CDR1 is ENHRY and CDR2 SYGVKD. The V segment lost 11 bases and the J segment 5 bases; nucleotides outside the gene matches: 7. Sequenced by immunoSEQ multiplex PCR; TCRdb stores in-frame clones only, minus some. The sample yields about 44,000 clones, 80% to 90% seen once. The sequence was obtained from a woman aged 35 to 49 with acute or convalescent COVID-19. V and J are TRBV10-3 and TRBJ1-6, with 9 bases lining up with TRBD1. Specimen: peripheral blood. The CDR3 DNA follows: TGTGCCGCCCACGGGACAGGGAATAATTCACCCCTCCACTTT. Amino acid sequence: CAAHGTGNNSPLHF.